The next 14 T cell receptor beta chains were all read from a single sample in a study of cytomegalovirus exposure and HLA in healthy donors (dated by TCRdb to the late 2010s). Library preparation used the immunoSEQ multiplex PCR assay. A mixture of 60 forward primers for TCR Vbeta segments and 13 reverse primers for TCR Jbeta segments was used in the multiplex PCR. Sourced from immuneACCESS, this table was stored by TCRdb with only in-frame sequences that have V and J called. A share of the clones is absent; for the studies checked, an unresolved V gene accounts for under half, and the remainder has no known explanation. This sample comprises 150,000 to 200,000 clones, roughly four fifths of them detected only once. The top ten constitute around 4.3% of the sample. The specimen was PBMCs. Receptors originate from a man aged 50-60 years in good health and CMV-seropositive.

The V gene is TRBV18, the J gene TRBJ2-7, with TRBD1 matching over 9 bases. The V and J ends lost 0 bases and 5 bases, in that order; junction bases with no gene match: 5. There are 15 residues in the CDR3. CDR1 is KGHSH, CDR2 LQKENI, per germline. The CDR3 sequence is CASSPPSDRGDEQYF. CDR3 DNA sequence: TGTGCCAGCTCACCACCCTCGGACAGGGGAGACGAGCAGTACTTC.

A note on this clone: Mismatch with germline at one junction end may stem from a read error. CDR3 loop: CASSQENRVQETRYF. The CDR3 coding sequence is TGCGCCAGCAGCCAAGAAAACAGGGTCCAAGAGACCCGGTACTTC. This chain connects TRBV4-3 to TRBJ2-5; TRBD1 is a possible D gene (6 bases). Germline CDR1 and CDR2: LGHNA and YSLEER. The CDR3 consists of 15 residues.

The table lists this clone with a count of one. V and J are TRBV29-1 and TRBJ2-7; D gene unclear. V was shortened by 7 bases and J by 4 bases, with 17 bases between the two germline ends. The CDR3 totals 13 residues. CDR1 SQVTM and CDR2 ANQGSEA come from the germline V gene. CDR3 sequence reads: CSAREVSGYEQYF. The DNA of the CDR3 is TGCAGCGCCCGAGAGGTTTCGGGTTACGAGCAGTACTTC.

This chain uses TRBV4-3 with TRBJ2-5; D is unresolved. The CDR3 consists of 14 residues. In germline, CDR1 is LGHNA, CDR2 YSLEER. V was shortened by 0 bases and J by 5 bases, with 10 bases between the two germline ends. The CDR3 DNA is TGCGCCAGCAGCCAAGATTTAGTGATGGAGACCCAGTACTTC. It specifies CASSQDLVMETQYF.

This chain joins TRBV5-6 and TRBJ2-5, with D perhaps TRBD2 (5 bases). V lost 1 base and J lost 5, with 12 bases in between. In germline, CDR1 is SGHDT, CDR2 YYEEEE. The CDR3 extends over 14 amino acids. This CDR3 is CASSLIEGTETQYF. In DNA, the CDR3 is TGTGCCAGCAGCTTGATCGAGGGTACGGAGACCCAGTACTTC.

The rearrangement uses TRBV5-1 and TRBJ2-7; a possible D gene is TRBD1 (5 bases). The CDR3 loop spans 15 amino acids. The ends were cut back, 0 bases at V and 4 bases at J, with 14 bases in the middle. CDR1 and CDR2 from the germline V gene are SGHRS and YFSETQ. The CDR3 sequence is CASSLAQGLVYEQYF. CDR3 sequence (DNA): TGCGCCAGCAGCTTGGCGCAGGGTCTTGTTTACGAGCAGTACTTC. Full variable domain (remainder filled in from reference TRBV5-1 and TRBJ2-7): KAGVTQTPRYLIKTRGQQVTLSCSPISGHRSVSWYQQTPGQGLQFLFEYFSETQRNKGNFPGRFSGRQFSNSRSEMNVSTLELGDSALYLCASSLAQGLVYEQYFGPGTRLTVT.

This clone has only a few counts. The rearrangement uses TRBV7-9 and TRBJ1-1; D unresolved. The CDR3 consists of 10 residues. Deletions cut 10 bases from V and 8 bases from J, with 11 bases between. Germline CDR1 SEHNR, CDR2 FQNEAQ (reference sequence). CDR3 loop: CATGRGEAFF. The CDR3 nucleotides are TGTGCCACCGGGCGGGGAGAAGCTTTCTTT.

The V gene is TRBV19, the J gene TRBJ1-2, with 7 nucleotides matching TRBD1. The CDR3 is 14 amino acids. The junction had 15 bases not matched to a gene; V was cut back by 4 bases and J by 13 bases. The germline V gene has CDR1 LNHDA and CDR2 SQIVND (reference sequence). The DNA of the CDR3 is TGTGCCAGTAGTAACCAGGGGACAGTGAGACCTCGCACCTTC. This encodes CASSNQGTVRPRTF. Full variable domain (remainder filled in from reference TRBV19 and TRBJ1-2): DGGITQSPKYLFRKEGQNVTLSCEQNLNHDAMYWYRQDPGQGLRLIYYSQIVNDFQKGDIAEGYSVSREKKESFPLTVTSAQKNPTAFYLCASSNQGTVRPRTFGSGTRLTVV.

The rearrangement links TRBV6-1 to TRBJ1-2, with D possibly matching TRBD1 (5 bases). Germline loops: CDR1 MNHNS, CDR2 SASEGT. The CDR3 is made up of 15 amino acids. V shed 2 bases and J shed 1 base, with 11 bases lying between them. The DNA of the CDR3 is TGTGCCAGCAGTGAATTTGCGGGGGATAACTATGGCTACACCTTC. This codes for CASSEFAGDNYGYTF.

This clone turned up a few times. V gene TRBV9 combines with J gene TRBJ2-1; possible D gene TRBD1, 5 bases. CDR3 size: 13 residues. In germline, CDR1 is SGDLS, CDR2 YYNGEE. With 1 base removed from V and 6 bases from J, the gap between germline ends came to 8 bases. Written as DNA, the CDR3 is TGTGCCAGCAGCGTATCCCAGGGCAATGAGCAGTTCTTC. Amino acids: CASSVSQGNEQFF.

The chain is built from TRBV7-9 and TRBJ2-5, with TRBD2 matching 12 bases. The V gene's germline CDR1 is SEHNR and CDR2 FQNEAQ (reference sequence). Trimming at V came to 2 bases and at J to 0 bases, leaving 7 bases not matched to a gene. This CDR3 is 18 amino acids long. This chain's CDR3 is CASSLRRLAGGNQETQYF. The CDR3 DNA reads as TGTGCCAGCAGCTTAAGGAGGCTAGCGGGGGGGAACCAAGAGACCCAGTACTTC.

This clone showed up just once. The chain carries TRBV7-8 and TRBJ1-4, with no clear D. The length of the CDR3 is 12 residues. Between the trimmed V and J ends, which lost 3 bases and 4 bases, there was a span of 3 bases. Germline V lookup: CDR1 SGHVS, CDR2 FQNEAQ. Here the CDR3 reads CASSFINEKLFF. Here the CDR3 DNA reads TGTGCCAGCAGCTTCATTAATGAAAAACTGTTTTTT.

V usage is TRBV9 and J usage is TRBJ2-1; the D gene is possibly TRBD2 (5 bases). The V gene lost 0 bases and the J gene lost 7 bases, with 14 bases spanning the gap. CDR1 SGDLS and CDR2 YYNGEE come from the germline V gene. This CDR3 is built from 15 residues. CDR3 in DNA: TGTGCCAGCAGCGTAGACATGAGGGAACTAAATGAGCAGTTCTTC. As protein: CASSVDMRELNEQFF.

This clone was detected a few times. The genes are TRBV30 and TRBJ2-3; 9 bases fit TRBD1. V lost 4 bases to trimming and J lost 3 bases; unmatched junction nucleotides: 8. CDR1 is GTSNPN and CDR2 is SVGIG in the germline V gene (reference sequence). CDR3 length: 15 amino acids. The CDR3 region has the DNA TGTGCCTGGAATAGAGGACAGGGGCCTACAGATACGCAGTATTTT. Translated, it gives CAWNRGQGPTDTQYF. The full variable domain, rest sourced from reference TRBV30 and TRBJ2-3, is SQTIHQWPATLVQPVGSPLSLECTVEGTSNPNLYWYRQAAGRGLQLLFYSVGIGQISSEVPQNLSASRPQDRQFILSSKKLLLSDSGFYLCAWNRGQGPTDTQYFGPGTRLTVL.